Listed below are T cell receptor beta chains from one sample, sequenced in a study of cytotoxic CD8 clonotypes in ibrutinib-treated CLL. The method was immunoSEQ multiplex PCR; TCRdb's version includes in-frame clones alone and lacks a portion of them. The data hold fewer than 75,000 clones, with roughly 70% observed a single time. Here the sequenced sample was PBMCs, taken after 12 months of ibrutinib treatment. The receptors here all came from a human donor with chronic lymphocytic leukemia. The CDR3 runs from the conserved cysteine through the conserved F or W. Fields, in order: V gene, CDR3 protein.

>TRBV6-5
CASSLGTGSGNTIYF
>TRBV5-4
CASSLAAEEKLFF
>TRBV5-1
CASSSRTSGTDTQYF
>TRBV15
CATSRGGQTLVHEQYF
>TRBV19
CASSISGRGARGDNEQFF
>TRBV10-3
CAILGDGNYGYTF
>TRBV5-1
CASSPLAGEQETQYF
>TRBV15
CATSTRVGQETQYF
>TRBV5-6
CASSRNNEQFF
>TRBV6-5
CASSRGGDLNYGYTF
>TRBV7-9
CASSLDGGPYEQYF
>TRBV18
CASSPAGGNQPQHF
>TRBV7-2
CASSLVSGFEQFF
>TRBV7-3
CASSFSPNEEETQYF
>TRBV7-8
CASILDRVRGRETQYF
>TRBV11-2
CASSQQAGKQFF
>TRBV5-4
CASSRTGGAYNEQFF
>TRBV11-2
CASRPFPGLSTDTQYF
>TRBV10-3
CAIRVAGGTDTQYF
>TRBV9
CASSVERVSYNEQFF
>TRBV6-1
CASNQGATNTEAFF
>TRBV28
CASSSPGQAGANVLTF
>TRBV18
CASSSGRANVLTF
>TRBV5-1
CASSPYSNQPQHF
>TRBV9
CASSVDPGHPSEQYF
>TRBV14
CASSARQFSGNTIYF
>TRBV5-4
CASSATGTGHEKLFF
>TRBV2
CASTQQGPGIEQYF
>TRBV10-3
CAISQTTRGIETQYF
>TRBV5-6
CASSLGIYEQYF
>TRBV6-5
CASGLAGAGNEQFF
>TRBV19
CASKIEGARQPQHF
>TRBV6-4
CASSDYLGSTEAFF
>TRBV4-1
CASSQSLGTSVPYEQYF
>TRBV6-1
CASSEEAGVFDTQYF
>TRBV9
CASSPRGGQAHEKLFF
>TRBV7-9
CASSPPLRFAGPKKEQFF
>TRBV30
CAWSPPTRQGIGSTGELFF
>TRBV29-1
CSTSGLAGGTGELFF
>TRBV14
CASSQKQGLGLNEQFF
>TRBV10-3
CAISEGTGQRQYF
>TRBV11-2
CASSVSYEQYF
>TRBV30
CAWSLQVYTGELFF
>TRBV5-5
CASSLTENTEAFF
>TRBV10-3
CAIRAGGPYEQYF
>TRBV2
CASSDGGSDTQYF
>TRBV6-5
CGSGLGVDTQYF
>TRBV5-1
CASSVRFGNTIYF
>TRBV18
CASSPEGGELFF
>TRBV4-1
CASSQVSKAYEQYF
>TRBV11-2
CASSLEAGPVEQYF
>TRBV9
CASSVDGGTEAFF
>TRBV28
CASSLPRDSIQETQYF
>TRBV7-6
CASSLGALAGGRADEQYF
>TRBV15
CATSMGWGEAFF
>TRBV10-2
CASSELGLQQETQYF
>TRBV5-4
CATNRFTTGSSAETQYF
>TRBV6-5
CASSYSIRGGHEGYTF
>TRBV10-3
CATSGSGTSYEQYF